This TCR beta chain is drawn from a study of tumor and adjacent non-tumor tissue in lung cancer. In the study overall: There were around eleven adenocarcinoma, a couple of squamous cell carcinoma and 1 small cell lung cancer cases. About 4.2 million productive TCRbeta reads were obtained per sample on average.

Germline values: CDR1 GTSNPN, CDR2 SVGIG (reference sequence). CDR3 length: 13 residues. With V trimmed by 6 bases and J by 8 bases, 12 bases remained unmatched. Study-wide points: Top 100 clones took a larger repertoire share in normal lung.

This sample's RNA came from whole unsorted tissue. More than 3 cm separated this lung sample from the edge of the tumor. A modified ARM-PCR protocol with three rounds of nested PCR amplified TCRbeta. TCRdb processed the multiplex PCR reads anew with MiXCR; each CDR3 protein has one entry. The sample carries 45,000 to 65,000 distinct CDR3 sequences, around two thirds recorded once. Comment on this clonotype: Its antigen remains unknown. One base away lies a much larger clone, so this may be a sequencing read error.

Sequencing used distant non-tumor lung tissue. V is TRBV30 and J is TRBJ1-2, with 7 bases fitting TRBD1. The TCR was taken from a woman aged 55-69 years with non-small cell lung cancer. CDR3 residues: CACVGFTGVGYTF. In nucleotides, the CDR3 is TGTGCCTGCGTGGGATTTACAGGGGTCGGCTACACCTTC.